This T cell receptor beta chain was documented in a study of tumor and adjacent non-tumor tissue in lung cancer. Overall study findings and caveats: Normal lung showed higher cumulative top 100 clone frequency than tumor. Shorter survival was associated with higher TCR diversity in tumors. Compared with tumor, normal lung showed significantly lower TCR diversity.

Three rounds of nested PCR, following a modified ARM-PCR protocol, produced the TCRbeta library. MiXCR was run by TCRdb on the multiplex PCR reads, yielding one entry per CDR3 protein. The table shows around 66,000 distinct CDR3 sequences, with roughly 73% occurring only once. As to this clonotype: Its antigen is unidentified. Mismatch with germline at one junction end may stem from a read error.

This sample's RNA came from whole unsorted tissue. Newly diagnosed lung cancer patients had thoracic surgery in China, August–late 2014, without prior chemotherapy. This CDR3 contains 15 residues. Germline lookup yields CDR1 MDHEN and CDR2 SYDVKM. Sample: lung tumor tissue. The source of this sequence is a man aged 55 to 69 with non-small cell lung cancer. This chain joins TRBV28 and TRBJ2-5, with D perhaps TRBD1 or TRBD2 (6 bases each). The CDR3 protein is CTSNLGGPPEETQYF. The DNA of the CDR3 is TGTACCAGCAATTTAGGGGGGCCCCCGGAAGAGACCCAGTACTTC.